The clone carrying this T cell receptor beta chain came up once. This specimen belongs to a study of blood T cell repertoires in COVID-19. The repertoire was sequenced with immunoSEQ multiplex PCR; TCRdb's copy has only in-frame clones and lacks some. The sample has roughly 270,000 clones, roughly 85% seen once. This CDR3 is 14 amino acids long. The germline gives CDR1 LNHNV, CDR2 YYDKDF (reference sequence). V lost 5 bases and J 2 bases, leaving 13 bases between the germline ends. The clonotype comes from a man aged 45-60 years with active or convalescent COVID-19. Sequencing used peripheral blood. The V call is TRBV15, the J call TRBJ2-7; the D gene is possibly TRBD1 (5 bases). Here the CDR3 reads CATSSLTGTYEQYF. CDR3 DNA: TGTGCCACCAGCTCATTAACAGGAACCTACGAGCAGTACTTC.